This TCR beta chain was identified during a study of blood T cells in healthy people across ages. Study-wide results and limits: Strong correlation existed between TCR beta diversity and naive T cell percentage.

This clonotype turned up a few times. Its specificity is unknown. J gave up 0 bases and V 2 bases, and 8 bases lay outside the gene matches. There are 17 residues in the CDR3. Germline V gene sequence: CDR1 MNHEY, CDR2 SVGEGT. The use of a sample-barcoded 5' primer and a J-beta primer mix characterized a second PCR of roughly 6 to 11 cycles. TCRdb re-called the 5' RACE reads through MiXCR, storing one row per CDR3 protein. The sample yields about 580,000 distinct CDR3 sequences, more than 45% seen once. Sequencing was done on a sample of blood. This sequence joins TRBV6-2 or TRBV6-3 and TRBJ2-5; 8 positions match TRBD1. This receptor was taken from a man at least 80 years old in good health. CDR3: CASSYPRTGQYQETQYF. DNA of the CDR3: TGTGCCAGCAGTTACCCCCGGACAGGGCAGTACCAAGAGACCCAGTACTTC.